The clone carrying this T cell receptor beta chain was recorded only once. Participants came from fewer than 25 US areas, aged about 18 to 90 years. The sample originates from a study of blood T cell repertoires in COVID-19. As for the study in general: There were acute and convalescent COVID-19 samples, and they came from the United States, Italy and Spain. The cDNA or gDNA used as material had been derived from T cells, B-cell-depleted T cells, or PBMCs.

Measured with immunoSEQ multiplex PCR; TCRdb has only the in-frame clones, and not every one. In the table there are roughly 400,000 clones, 88% of which are singletons. This CDR3 has 13 amino acids. V lost 4 bases to trimming and J lost 3 bases; unmatched junction nucleotides: 0. Germline assignment: CDR1 MDHEN and CDR2 SYDVKM. This TCR was recovered from a young woman who had been exposed to COVID-19. J is TRBJ2-7 and V is TRBV28; TRBD1 matches 10 bases. Specimen: PBMCs or T cells enriched from blood (not recorded which). The CDR3 nucleotides read TGTGCCAGCAGTTGGGACAGGGGCTACGAGCAGTACTTC. Amino acids: CASSWDRGYEQYF. Drawing the rest from reference TRBV28 and TRBJ2-7, the complete variable domain is DVKVTQSSRYLVKRTGEKVFLECVQDMDHENMFWYRQDPGLGLRLIYFSYDVKMKEKGDIPEGYSVSREKKERFSLILESASTNQTSMYLCASSWDRGYEQYFGPGTRLTVT.